Shown below are 25 T cell receptor beta chains from a single sample sequenced in a study of CD8 T cells in ankylosing spondylitis. A single record per CDR3 protein comes from TCRdb applying MiXCR to the 5' RACE reads. The data contain 210,000 or so distinct CDR3 sequences, around 8% of them singletons. Sequencing was carried out using blood, either unsorted or a sorted T cell fraction (not recorded which). The receptors here all came from a female donor with ankylosing spondylitis or in good health (not recorded which).

This clonotype was recorded many times. J is TRBJ2-1 and V is TRBV5-1, with 12 bases matching TRBD2. The CDR3 spans 15 residues. Trimming cost V 2 bases and J 10 bases; bases outside gene matches: 7. Germline-derived CDR1 and CDR2 are SGHRS and YFSETQ. The CDR3 sequence: CASSFPSGRAHEQFF. The CDR3 DNA is TGCGCCAGCAGCTTCCCTAGCGGGAGGGCCCACGAGCAGTTCTTC.

With respect to this clonotype: This clone may be a read error of a much larger clone one base away. The chain combines TRBV5-1 with TRBJ2-5, with a possible D match to TRBD1 (5 bases). Deletions cut 3 bases from V and 1 base from J, with 10 bases between. Germline CDR1 reads SGHRS; CDR2 reads YFSETQ. This CDR3 spans 14 amino acids. CDR3 protein: CASSYTTVQETQYF. The CDR3 DNA follows: TGCGCCAGCAGCTACACGACAGTCCAAGAGACCCAGTACTTC.

This clonotype was seen repeatedly, ten times or more. V and J are TRBV7-9 and TRBJ2-7, with D maybe TRBD1 (5 bases). CDR3 length equals 14 residues. The V end was cut by 3 bases, the J end by 3 bases, with 12 bases between. Germline-derived CDR1 and CDR2 are SEHNR and FQNEAQ (reference sequence). For the CDR3, the DNA is TGTGCCAGCAGCTTTTCCAGGGCCTACTACGAGCAGTACTTC. Translated: CASSFSRAYYEQYF. Combining the CDR3 with reference TRBV7-9 and TRBJ2-7 gives the whole variable domain DTGVSQNPRHKITKRGQNVTFRCDPISEHNRLYWYRQTLGQGPEFLTYFQNEAQLEKSRLLSDRFSAERPKGSFSTLEIQRTEQGDSAMYLCASSFSRAYYEQYFGPGTRLTVT.

This clonotype has at least ten counts. This chain links TRBV4-3 with TRBJ1-2, with D hard to call. Germline lookup yields CDR1 LGHNA and CDR2 YSLEER. Trimming removed 4 bases at V and 0 bases at J, with 18 bases between. This CDR3 spans 17 amino acids. CDR3 sequence: CASSLTPRSPTNYGYTF. For the CDR3, the DNA is TGCGCCAGCAGCCTAACCCCGAGGTCACCCACTAACTATGGCTACACCTTC.

This clonotype was counted ten times or more. J is TRBJ1-1 and V is TRBV30; the D gene is possibly TRBD1 (6 bases). Trimming took 8 bases from V and 4 from J, leaving 20 bases between them. Germline CDR1 and CDR2: GTSNPN and SVGIG (reference sequence). This CDR3 is built from 14 residues. For the CDR3, the DNA is TGTGCCGGGAACAGAGGGGGATGGAGCACTGAAGCTTTCTTT. Translation: CAGNRGGWSTEAFF.

This clonotype was detected ten times or more. The rearrangement joins TRBV29-1 to TRBJ2-1; D is unresolved. Trimming shortened V by 3 bases and J by 6 bases, and 18 bases separated the two germline ends. CDR1 and CDR2 from the germline V gene are SQVTM and ANQGSEA. The CDR3 extends over 15 amino acids. The CDR3 coding sequence is TGCAGCGTTGAGGTAGATGGCTCCCGGCGCAATGAGCAGTTCTTC. Protein sequence: CSVEVDGSRRNEQFF.

This clonotype was observed many times. The chain has TRBV2 and TRBJ2-3; D is ambiguous. CDR3 length: 15 residues. With 4 bases removed from V and 0 bases from J, the gap between germline ends came to 11 bases. In germline, CDR1 is SNHLY, CDR2 FYNNEI. The CDR3 nucleotides read TGTGCCAGCAGTGTCCGGAAATCTAGCACAGATACGCAGTATTTT. Amino acid sequence: CASSVRKSSTDTQYF.

This clonotype was found many times. The V gene is TRBV29-1, the J gene TRBJ1-1; D is possibly TRBD1 (5 bases). Germline assignment: CDR1 SQVTM and CDR2 ANQGSEA. The CDR3 has 14 residues. V was shortened by 7 bases and J by 0 bases, with 15 bases between the two germline ends. CDR3 amino acids: CSAWRGGVNTEAFF. DNA for the CDR3: TGCAGCGCCTGGCGGGGGGGAGTGAACACTGAAGCTTTCTTT.

In this sample, this clonotype turned up many times. The CDR3 nucleotides read TGCAGTGCTCCAATGGCGACTAGCGGAGCCTACGAGCAGTACTTC. Its protein is CSAPMATSGAYEQYF. The J gene is TRBJ2-7, the V gene TRBV20-1; 9 bases line up with TRBD2. Germline-derived CDR1 and CDR2 are DFQATT and SNEGSKA (reference sequence). The V and J ends lost 5 bases and 2 bases, in that order; junction bases with no gene match: 10. The CDR3 contains 15 residues.

This clonotype occurred many times. The chain combines TRBV15 with TRBJ2-4; D is unclear. This CDR3 spans 14 amino acids. The germline V gene has CDR1 LNHNV and CDR2 YYDKDF (reference sequence). Trimming pared 3 bases from V and 6 bases from J, leaving 12 bases between. The CDR3 here is CATSSKRYINIQYF. CDR3 DNA: TGTGCCACCAGCAGCAAGAGGTATATAAACATTCAGTACTTC.

This clonotype was seen ten or more times. This chain links TRBV4-3 with TRBJ2-4; 8 bases are shared with TRBD2. The germline V gene has CDR1 LGHNA and CDR2 YSLEER. V shed 2 bases, J shed 0 bases, and the junction held 9 bases outside the gene matches. This CDR3 contains 18 residues. The CDR3 nucleotides read TGCGCCAGCAGCCAACGGACTAGCCAATTGGGAGCCAAAAACATTCAGTACTTC. Translation: CASSQRTSQLGAKNIQYF.

This clonotype was observed a few times. V and J are TRBV27 and TRBJ2-7, with TRBD1 as a possible D gene (6 bases). V lost 4 bases and J lost 0, with 16 bases in between. This CDR3 spans 16 amino acids. Germline V gives CDR1 MNHEY, CDR2 SMNVEV (reference sequence). The CDR3 DNA reads TGTGCCAGCAGTTCCCCGGGACATAAAGTCTCCTACGAGCAGTACTTC. Amino acids: CASSSPGHKVSYEQYF.

The V and J genes are TRBV5-1 and TRBJ1-2; D unclear. The CDR3 length is 15 residues. Looked up from germline, CDR1 is SGHRS and CDR2 is YFSETQ. V was pared by 0 bases and J by 2 bases, with 11 bases between. CDR3 protein: CASSLVAGSNYGYTF. The CDR3 DNA is TGCGCCAGCAGCTTGGTGGCCGGTTCGAACTATGGCTACACCTTC.

The table lists this clonotype with many counts. This chain joins TRBV3-1 and TRBJ1-5; TRBD1 is a possible D gene (5 bases). Germline loops: CDR1 LGHDT, CDR2 YNNKEL (reference sequence). The CDR3 is 16 residues long. V was pared by 0 bases and J by 1 base, with 10 bases between. The CDR3, as DNA: TGTGCCAGCAGCCAAGATGTGGGGCTCAGCAATCAGCCCCAGCATTTT. The encoded protein is CASSQDVGLSNQPQHF.

There are many counts of this clonotype. V gene TRBV12-3 or TRBV12-4 combines with J gene TRBJ1-1; maybe TRBD1 (5 bases). The CDR3 totals 15 residues. V was cut by 6 bases and J by 13 bases, with 27 bases left in between. The CDR3 DNA follows: TGTGCCAGCAGCCCATACAGTGGAATGAACACTGGGGGTTTCTTT. Protein sequence: CASSPYSGMNTGGFF.

This clonotype was recorded many times. This chain connects TRBV6-2 or TRBV6-3 to TRBJ2-7; TRBD2 matches at 10 bases. The germline V gene encodes CDR1 MNHEY and CDR2 SVGEGT. This CDR3 has 14 residues. Germline trimming cut 4 bases from V and 0 bases from J; bases unmatched to any gene: 0. CDR3 nucleotide sequence: TGTGCCAGCAGTTGGACTAGCGGCTCCTACGAGCAGTACTTC. This encodes CASSWTSGSYEQYF.

About this clonotype itself: With a much larger clone just one base away, this may be a read error. J is TRBJ2-1 and V is TRBV7-8; 12 bases line up with TRBD2. The CDR3 totals 15 residues. The germline CDR1 and CDR2 sequences are SGHVS and FQNEAQ. Written as DNA, the CDR3 is TGTGCCAGCAGATTAGGGACTAGCGGGCCCAGGGAGCAGTTCTTC. It is translated as CASRLGTSGPREQFF.

Ten or more counts support this clonotype. CDR3 coding DNA: TGCAGTGCTAGAGATCCGGCTAGCGGGAGGGCGGAGACCCAGTACTTC. It encodes CSARDPASGRAETQYF. The V and J genes are TRBV20-1 and TRBJ2-5, with 12 bases identical to TRBD2. The CDR3 is 16 residues long. Per the germline V gene, CDR1 is DFQATT and CDR2 is SNEGSKA (reference sequence). J was trimmed by 5 bases and V by 0 bases; bases with no gene match: 7.

The sample holds many counts of this clonotype. The rearrangement joins TRBV5-4 to TRBJ2-1, with 10 bases matching TRBD2. The CDR3 length is 15 residues. V lost 3 bases to trimming and J lost 7 bases; unmatched junction nucleotides: 7. Germline loops: CDR1 SGHNT, CDR2 YYREEE (reference sequence). The chain's CDR3 is CASSSGTSARNEQFF. The DNA for the CDR3 is TGTGCCAGCAGCTCCGGGACTAGCGCTAGAAATGAGCAGTTCTTC.

This clonotype was seen repeatedly, ten times or more. The rearrangement uses TRBV7-2 and TRBJ2-3, with unresolved D. Trimming removed 2 bases from V and 4 bases from J, with 16 bases in between. Germline assignment: CDR1 SGHTA and CDR2 FQGNSA. CDR3 size: 16 residues. The CDR3 here is CASSLSPVFSADTQYF. The CDR3 nucleotides read TGTGCCAGCAGCTTATCCCCCGTATTCTCTGCAGATACGCAGTATTTT.

This clonotype was picked up many times. The V call is TRBV5-1, the J call TRBJ2-7; either TRBD1 or TRBD2 may fit D (5 bases each). Per the germline V gene, CDR1 is SGHRS and CDR2 is YFSETQ. V lost 4 bases, J lost 6 bases, and 20 bases lay in between. The CDR3 sequence is 15 residues long. The CDR3 DNA reads as TGCGCCAGCAGCCCGGGACCCTCCTACCCCCTCGAGCAGTACTTC. It translates to CASSPGPSYPLEQYF.

This clonotype appeared a few times. CDR3: CASSLKEGAALIHNEQFF. CDR3 DNA: TGTGCCAGCAGCTTAAAGGAGGGAGCGGCCCTGATACACAATGAGCAGTTCTTC. The gene calls are TRBV11-2 and TRBJ2-1; tentatively, D is TRBD2 (6 bases). V dropped 2 bases and J dropped 5 bases, with 22 bases sitting between them. Germline CDR1 and CDR2: SGHAT and FQNNGV. This CDR3 is 18 amino acids long. The entire variable domain, with the rest obtained from reference TRBV11-2 and TRBJ2-1, is as follows: EAGVAQSPRYKIIEKRQSVAFWCNPISGHATLYWYQQILGQGPKLLIQFQNNGVVDDSQLPKDRFSAERLKGVDSTLKIQPAKLEDSAVYLCASSLKEGAALIHNEQFFGPGTRLTVL.

This clonotype has ten or more counts. The chain uses TRBV20-1 and TRBJ2-1; tentatively, D is TRBD2 (6 bases). Trimming took 6 bases from V and 9 from J, leaving 12 bases between them. The CDR3 totals 11 residues. Germline assignment: CDR1 DFQATT and CDR2 SNEGSKA (reference sequence). CDR3 sequence reads: CSAQEGIEQFF. The DNA of the CDR3 is TGCAGTGCCCAGGAGGGGATTGAGCAGTTCTTC.

The chain uses TRBV5-1 and TRBJ1-1; a weak D match, TRBD1 (6 bases). CDR1 is SGHRS, CDR2 YFSETQ, per germline. The CDR3 is 13 residues long. With 5 bases removed from V and 5 bases from J, the gap between germline ends came to 13 bases. CDR3 amino acids: CASREGGRTEAFF. The DNA for the CDR3 is TGCGCCAGCAGAGAGGGGGGTCGGACTGAAGCTTTCTTT.

At least ten counts were recorded for this clonotype. The J gene is TRBJ2-7, the V gene TRBV27, with 11 bases fitting TRBD2. CDR1 is MNHEY, CDR2 SMNVEV, per germline (reference sequence). The CDR3 length is 19 residues. The V segment lost 3 bases and the J segment 5 bases; nucleotides outside the gene matches: 18. The CDR3 nucleotides are TGTGCCAGCAGTTTTATTGCGGGGGACTTAGCGGGAGGGGTCCACGAGCAGTACTTC. Encoded protein: CASSFIAGDLAGGVHEQYF.